The subject of this entry is one T cell receptor (beta chain). The data originate from a study of blood T cell repertoires in COVID-19. Study information: There were acute and convalescent COVID-19 samples, and they came from the United States, Italy and Spain. PBMCs, B-cell-depleted T cells, or T cells were the source of the cDNA or gDNA that made up the material.

Per the germline V gene, CDR1 is LNHDA and CDR2 is SQIVND (reference sequence). The V end was cut by 0 bases, the J end by 6 bases, with 19 bases between. This CDR3 comprises 17 residues. Authors' data handling: Estimates of nucleated cell counts were drawn from the amplification of reference gene primers. Assay used: immunoSEQ multiplex PCR; TCRdb lists only in-frame clones, some missing. V and J calls and clone size are copied from that table; D and trimming were computed from the DNA. The sample lists about 120,000 clones, around three quarters occurring once. This TCR was recovered from a man between 65 and 85 years old with acute or convalescent COVID-19. Sequencing was done on a sample of peripheral blood. The V gene is TRBV19, the J gene TRBJ2-3; D is possibly TRBD2 (6 bases). This CDR3 reads CASSIDLGLPASDTQYF. The CDR3 coding sequence is TGTGCCAGTAGTATAGACCTGGGACTGCCAGCGTCGGATACGCAGTATTTT.